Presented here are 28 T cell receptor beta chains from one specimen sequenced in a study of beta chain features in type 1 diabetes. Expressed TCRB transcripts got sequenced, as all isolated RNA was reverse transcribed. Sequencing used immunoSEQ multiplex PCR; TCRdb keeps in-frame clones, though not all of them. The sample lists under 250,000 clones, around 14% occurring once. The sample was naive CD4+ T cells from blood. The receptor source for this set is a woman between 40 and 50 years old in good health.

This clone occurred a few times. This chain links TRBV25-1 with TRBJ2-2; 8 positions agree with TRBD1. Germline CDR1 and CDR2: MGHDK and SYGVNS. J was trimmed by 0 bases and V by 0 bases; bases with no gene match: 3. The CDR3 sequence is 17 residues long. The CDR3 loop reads CASSEYGTGSNTGELFF. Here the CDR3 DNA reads TGTGCCAGCAGTGAATACGGGACAGGATCGAACACCGGGGAGCTGTTTTTT.

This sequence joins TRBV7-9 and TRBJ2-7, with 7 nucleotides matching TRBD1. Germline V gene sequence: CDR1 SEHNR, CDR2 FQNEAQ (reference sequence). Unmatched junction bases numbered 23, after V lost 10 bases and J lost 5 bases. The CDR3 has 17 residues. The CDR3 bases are TGTGCCACCGTCTCTTTAAAGGCAGGGGGTTATAGGAACGAGCAGTACTTC. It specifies CATVSLKAGGYRNEQYF. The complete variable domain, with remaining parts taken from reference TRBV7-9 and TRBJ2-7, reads DTGVSQNPRHKITKRGQNVTFRCDPISEHNRLYWYRQTLGQGPEFLTYFQNEAQLEKSRLLSDRFSAERPKGSFSTLEIQRTEQGDSAMYLCATVSLKAGGYRNEQYFGPGTRLTVT.

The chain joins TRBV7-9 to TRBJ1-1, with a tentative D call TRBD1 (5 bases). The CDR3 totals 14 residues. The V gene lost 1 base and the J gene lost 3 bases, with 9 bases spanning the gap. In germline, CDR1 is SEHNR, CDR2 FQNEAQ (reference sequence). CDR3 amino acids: CASSLGDRDTEAFF. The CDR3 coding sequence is TGTGCCAGCAGCTTAGGCGACAGAGACACTGAAGCTTTCTTT.

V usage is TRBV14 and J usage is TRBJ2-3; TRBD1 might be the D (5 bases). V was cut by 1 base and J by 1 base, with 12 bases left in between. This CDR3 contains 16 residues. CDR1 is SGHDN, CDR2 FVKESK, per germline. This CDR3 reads CASSQVKGLGTDTQYF. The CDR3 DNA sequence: TGTGCCAGCAGCCAAGTAAAGGGGTTAGGCACAGATACGCAGTATTTT.

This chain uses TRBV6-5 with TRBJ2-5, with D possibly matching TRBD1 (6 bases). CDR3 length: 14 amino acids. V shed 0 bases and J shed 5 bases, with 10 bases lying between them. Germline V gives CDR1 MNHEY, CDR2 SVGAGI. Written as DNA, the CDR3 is TGTGCCAGCAGTTACTCTGGGGGCTCGGAGACCCAGTACTTC. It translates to CASSYSGGSETQYF.

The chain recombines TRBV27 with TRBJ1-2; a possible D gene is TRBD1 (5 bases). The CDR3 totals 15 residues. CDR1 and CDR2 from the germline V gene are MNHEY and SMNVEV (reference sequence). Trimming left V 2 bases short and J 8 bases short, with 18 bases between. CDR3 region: CASSLGLGGLQGYTF. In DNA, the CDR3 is TGTGCCAGCAGTTTAGGCCTGGGGGGACTCCAGGGCTACACCTTC.

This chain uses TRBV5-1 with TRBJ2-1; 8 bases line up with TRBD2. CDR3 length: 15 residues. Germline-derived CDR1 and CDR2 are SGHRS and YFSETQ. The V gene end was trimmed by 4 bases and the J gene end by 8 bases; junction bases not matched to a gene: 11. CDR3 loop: CASSEMESGGYEQFF. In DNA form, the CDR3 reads TGCGCCAGCAGCGAGATGGAGAGCGGGGGATATGAGCAGTTCTTC.

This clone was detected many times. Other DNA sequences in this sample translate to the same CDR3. CDR3: CASSLDRNTEAFF. Written as DNA, the CDR3 is TGTGCCAGCAGCTTGGACAGGAACACTGAAGCTTTCTTT. The rearrangement joins TRBV7-2 to TRBJ1-1, with D perhaps TRBD1 (6 bases). The CDR3 contains 13 residues. V was trimmed by 3 bases and J by 1 base, leaving 6 bases between them. CDR1 is SGHTA, CDR2 FQGNSA, per germline.

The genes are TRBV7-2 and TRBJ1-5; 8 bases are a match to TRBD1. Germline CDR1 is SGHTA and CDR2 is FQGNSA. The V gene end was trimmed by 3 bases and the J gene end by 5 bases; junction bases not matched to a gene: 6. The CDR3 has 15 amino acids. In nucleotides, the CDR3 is TGTGCCAGCAGCTTCCGAGCAGGGGGCGATCAGCCCCAGCATTTT. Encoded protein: CASSFRAGGDQPQHF.

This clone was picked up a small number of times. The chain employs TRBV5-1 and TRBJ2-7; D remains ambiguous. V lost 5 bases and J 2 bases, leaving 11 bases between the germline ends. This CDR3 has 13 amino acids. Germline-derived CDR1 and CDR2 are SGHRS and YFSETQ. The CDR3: CASSPDNTYEQYF. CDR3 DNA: TGCGCCAGCAGTCCAGACAACACCTACGAGCAGTACTTC.

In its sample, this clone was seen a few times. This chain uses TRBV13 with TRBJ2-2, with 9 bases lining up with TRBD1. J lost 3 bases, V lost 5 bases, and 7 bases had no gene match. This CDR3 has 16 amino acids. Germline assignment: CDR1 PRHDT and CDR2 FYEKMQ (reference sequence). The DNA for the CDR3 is TGTGCCAGCAGCGCGTCACAGGGGGCGTACACCGGGGAGCTGTTTTTT. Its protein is CASSASQGAYTGELFF.

CDR3 nucleotide sequence: TGTGCCAGCAGCTTAAGGGTTCGGACGGGAGGCGACGAGCAGTACTTC. The encoded protein is CASSLRVRTGGDEQYF. The rearrangement uses TRBV7-9 and TRBJ2-7; 7 nucleotides match TRBD2. J was trimmed by 5 bases and V by 2 bases; bases with no gene match: 12. The CDR3 is made up of 16 amino acids. CDR1 SEHNR and CDR2 FQNEAQ come from the germline V gene (reference sequence).

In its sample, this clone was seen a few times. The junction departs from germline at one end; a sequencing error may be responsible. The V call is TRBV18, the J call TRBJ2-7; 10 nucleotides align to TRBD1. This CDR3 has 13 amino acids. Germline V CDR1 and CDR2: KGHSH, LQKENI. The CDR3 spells CASLTGGSSEQYF. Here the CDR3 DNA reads TGTGCCAGCCTGACAGGGGGCTCCTCCGAGCAGTACTTC.

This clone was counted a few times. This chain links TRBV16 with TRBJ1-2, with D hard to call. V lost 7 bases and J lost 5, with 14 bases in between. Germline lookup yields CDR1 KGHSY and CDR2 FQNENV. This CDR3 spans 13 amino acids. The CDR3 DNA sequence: TGTGCCAGCACACCAATTCCGGGTTATGGCTACACCTTC. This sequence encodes CASTPIPGYGYTF. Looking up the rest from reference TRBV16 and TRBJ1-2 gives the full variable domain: GEEVAQTPKHLVRGEGQKAKLYCAPIKGHSYVFWYQQVLKNEFKFLISFQNENVFDETGMPKERFSAKCLPNSPCSLEIQATKLEDSAVYFCASTPIPGYGYTFGSGTRLTVV.

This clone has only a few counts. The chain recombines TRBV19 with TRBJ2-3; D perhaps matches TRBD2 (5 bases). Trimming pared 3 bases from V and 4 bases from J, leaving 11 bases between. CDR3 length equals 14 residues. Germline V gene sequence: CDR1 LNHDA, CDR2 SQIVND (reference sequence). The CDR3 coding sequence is TGTGCCAGTAGTATGGGCGACTACCCAGATACGCAGTATTTT. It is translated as CASSMGDYPDTQYF.

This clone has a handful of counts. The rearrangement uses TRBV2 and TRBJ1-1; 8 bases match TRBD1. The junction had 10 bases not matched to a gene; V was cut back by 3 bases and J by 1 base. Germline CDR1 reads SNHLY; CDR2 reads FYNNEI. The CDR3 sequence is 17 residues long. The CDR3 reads CASSDSQGGSRNTEAFF. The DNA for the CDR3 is TGTGCCAGCAGTGACTCACAGGGGGGTTCGAGGAACACTGAAGCTTTCTTT.

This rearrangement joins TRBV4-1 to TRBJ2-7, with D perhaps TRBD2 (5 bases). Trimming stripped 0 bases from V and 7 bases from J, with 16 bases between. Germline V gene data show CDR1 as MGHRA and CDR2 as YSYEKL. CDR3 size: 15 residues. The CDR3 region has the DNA TGCGCCAGCAGCCAAGAAGGAGGAACTGCTGGAGAGCAGTACTTC. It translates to CASSQEGGTAGEQYF.

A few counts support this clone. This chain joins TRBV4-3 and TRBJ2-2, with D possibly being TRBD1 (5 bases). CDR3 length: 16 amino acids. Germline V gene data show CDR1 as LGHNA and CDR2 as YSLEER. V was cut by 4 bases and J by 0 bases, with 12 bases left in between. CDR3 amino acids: CASSPRTFANTGELFF. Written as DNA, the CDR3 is TGCGCCAGCAGCCCTCGGACATTCGCGAACACCGGGGAGCTGTTTTTT.

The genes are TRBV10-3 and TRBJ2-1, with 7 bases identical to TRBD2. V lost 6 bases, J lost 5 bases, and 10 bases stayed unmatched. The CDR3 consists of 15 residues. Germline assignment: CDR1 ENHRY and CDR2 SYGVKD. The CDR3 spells CAISFFSGLDNEQFF. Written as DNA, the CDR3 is TGTGCCATCAGCTTTTTTAGCGGGTTGGACAATGAGCAGTTCTTC.

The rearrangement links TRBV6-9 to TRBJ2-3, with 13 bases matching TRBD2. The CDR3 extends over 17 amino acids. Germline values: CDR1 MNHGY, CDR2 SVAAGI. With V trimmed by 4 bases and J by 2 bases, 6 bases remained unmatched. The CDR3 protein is CASSFSGLAGVTDTQYF. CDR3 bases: TGTGCCAGCAGTTTCTCTGGACTAGCGGGGGTCACAGATACGCAGTATTTT.

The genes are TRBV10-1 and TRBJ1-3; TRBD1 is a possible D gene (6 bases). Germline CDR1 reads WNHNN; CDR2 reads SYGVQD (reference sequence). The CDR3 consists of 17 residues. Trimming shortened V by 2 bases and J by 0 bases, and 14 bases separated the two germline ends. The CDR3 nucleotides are TGCGCCAGCAGTGAGATGGGACAACAAAGCTCTGGAAACACCATATATTTT. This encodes CASSEMGQQSSGNTIYF.

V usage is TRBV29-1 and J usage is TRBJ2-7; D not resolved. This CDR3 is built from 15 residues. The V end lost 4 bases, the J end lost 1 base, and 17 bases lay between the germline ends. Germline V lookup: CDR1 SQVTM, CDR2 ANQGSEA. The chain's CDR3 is CSVVWIGRQSYEQYF. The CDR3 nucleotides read TGCAGCGTTGTGTGGATCGGCAGACAATCCTACGAGCAGTACTTC.

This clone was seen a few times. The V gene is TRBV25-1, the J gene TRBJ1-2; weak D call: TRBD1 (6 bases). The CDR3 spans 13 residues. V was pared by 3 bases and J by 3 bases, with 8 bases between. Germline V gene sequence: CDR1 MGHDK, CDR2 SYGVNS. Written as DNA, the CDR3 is TGTGCCAGCAGTGATTACAGGGACTATGGCTACACCTTC. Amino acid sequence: CASSDYRDYGYTF.

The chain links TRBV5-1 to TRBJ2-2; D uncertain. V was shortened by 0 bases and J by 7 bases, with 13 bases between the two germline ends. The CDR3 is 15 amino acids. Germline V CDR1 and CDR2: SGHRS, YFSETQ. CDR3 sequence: CASSLGTASGGELFF. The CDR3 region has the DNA TGCGCCAGCAGCTTGGGAACCGCCTCGGGCGGGGAGCTGTTTTTT.

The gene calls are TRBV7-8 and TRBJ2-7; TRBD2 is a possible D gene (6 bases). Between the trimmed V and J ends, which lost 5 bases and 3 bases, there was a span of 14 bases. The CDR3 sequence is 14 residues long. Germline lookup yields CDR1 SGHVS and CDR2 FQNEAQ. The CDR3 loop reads CASSLSGWDYEQYF. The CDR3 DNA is TGTGCCAGCAGCCTCAGCGGGTGGGACTACGAGCAGTACTTC.

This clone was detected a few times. The CDR3 DNA is TGTGCCAGCAGCTCCAGTAATAATTCACCCCTCCACTTT. Residues: CASSSSNNSPLHF. The chain has TRBV7-2 and TRBJ1-6; no clear D. CDR1 and CDR2 from the germline V gene are SGHTA and FQGNSA. V dropped 4 bases and J dropped 5 bases, with 6 bases sitting between them. The CDR3 has 13 amino acids.

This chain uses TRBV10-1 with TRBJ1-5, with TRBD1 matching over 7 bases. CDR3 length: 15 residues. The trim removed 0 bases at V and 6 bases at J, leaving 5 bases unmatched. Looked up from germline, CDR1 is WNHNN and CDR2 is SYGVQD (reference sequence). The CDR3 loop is CASSESQGDAQPQHF. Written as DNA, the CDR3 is TGCGCCAGCAGTGAGTCGCAGGGGGACGCTCAGCCCCAGCATTTT.

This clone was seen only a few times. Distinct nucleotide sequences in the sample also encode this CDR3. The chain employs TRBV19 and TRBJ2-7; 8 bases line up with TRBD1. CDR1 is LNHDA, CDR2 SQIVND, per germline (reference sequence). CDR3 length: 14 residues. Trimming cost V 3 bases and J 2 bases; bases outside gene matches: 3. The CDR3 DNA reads TGTGCCAGTAGTATCCGGGACAGGACCTACGAGCAGTACTTC. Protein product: CASSIRDRTYEQYF. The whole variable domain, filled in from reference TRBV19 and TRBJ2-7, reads DGGITQSPKYLFRKEGQNVTLSCEQNLNHDAMYWYRQDPGQGLRLIYYSQIVNDFQKGDIAEGYSVSREKKESFPLTVTSAQKNPTAFYLCASSIRDRTYEQYFGPGTRLTVT.